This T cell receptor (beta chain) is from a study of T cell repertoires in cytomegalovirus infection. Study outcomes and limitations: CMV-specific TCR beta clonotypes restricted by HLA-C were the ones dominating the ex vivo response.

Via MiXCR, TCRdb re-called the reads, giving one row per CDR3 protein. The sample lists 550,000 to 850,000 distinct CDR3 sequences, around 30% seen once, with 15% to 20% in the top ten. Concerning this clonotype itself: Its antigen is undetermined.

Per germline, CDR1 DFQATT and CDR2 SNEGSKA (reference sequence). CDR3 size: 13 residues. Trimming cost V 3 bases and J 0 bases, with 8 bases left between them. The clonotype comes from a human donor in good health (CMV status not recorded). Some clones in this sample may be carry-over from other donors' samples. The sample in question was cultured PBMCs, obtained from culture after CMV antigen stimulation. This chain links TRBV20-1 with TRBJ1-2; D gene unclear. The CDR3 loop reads CSASSGANYGYTF. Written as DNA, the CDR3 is TGCAGTGCTAGCTCTGGGGCTAACTATGGCTACACCTTC.